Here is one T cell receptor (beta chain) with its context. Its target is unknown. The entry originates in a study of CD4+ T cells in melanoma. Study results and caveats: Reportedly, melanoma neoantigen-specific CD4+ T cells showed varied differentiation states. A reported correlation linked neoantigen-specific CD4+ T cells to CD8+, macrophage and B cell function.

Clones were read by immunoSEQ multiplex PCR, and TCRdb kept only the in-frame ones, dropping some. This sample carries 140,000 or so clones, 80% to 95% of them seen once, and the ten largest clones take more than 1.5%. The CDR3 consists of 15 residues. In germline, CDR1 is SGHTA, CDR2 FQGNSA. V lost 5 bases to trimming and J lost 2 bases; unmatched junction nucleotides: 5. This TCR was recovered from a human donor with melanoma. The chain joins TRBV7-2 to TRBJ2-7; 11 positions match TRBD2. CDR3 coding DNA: TGTGCCAGCAGCCTTAGACTAGCGGGAACCTACGAGCAGTACTTC. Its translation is CASSLRLAGTYEQYF.